Presented here are 7 T cell receptor beta chains from one specimen sequenced in a study of T cell responses to AZD1222 COVID-19 vaccine. Generated by immunoSEQ multiplex PCR, the TCRdb table keeps only in-frame clones and is missing some. This sample has about 130,000 clones, with 85% to 95% found just once. The source material was peripheral blood, sampled on day 0 of AZD1222 vaccination. The source of these receptors is an adult in good health.

This chain links TRBV3-1 (or the pseudogene TRBV3-2) with TRBJ1-5; no reliable D call. CDR1 is LGHDT, CDR2 YNNKEL, per germline (reference sequence). The CDR3 is 17 residues long. The V gene lost 0 bases and the J gene lost 5 bases, with 17 bases spanning the gap. This CDR3 is CASSQEGLSIGDQPQHF. CDR3 coding DNA: TGTGCCAGCAGCCAAGAGGGGTTGTCGATTGGGGATCAGCCCCAGCATTTT.

J is TRBJ1-5 and V is TRBV5-4; a weak D match, TRBD1 (6 bases). Per the germline V gene, CDR1 is SGHNT and CDR2 is YYREEE (reference sequence). The CDR3 consists of 15 residues. V lost 5 bases and J lost 0, with 12 bases in between. The CDR3 sequence is CASSSDSYSNQPQHF. The CDR3 region has the DNA TGTGCCAGCAGTTCGGACAGCTATAGCAATCAGCCCCAGCATTTT.

This rearrangement joins TRBV5-1 to TRBJ1-2, with D possibly TRBD1 on 6 matching bases. The CDR3 runs 14 residues. Per the germline V gene, CDR1 is SGHRS and CDR2 is YFSETQ. V dropped 5 bases and J dropped 2 bases, with 13 bases sitting between them. The CDR3 nucleotides are TGCGCCAGCAGTCCAGGACAGAGGAACTATGGCTACACCTTC. Its translation: CASSPGQRNYGYTF.

The chain has TRBV3-1 (or the pseudogene TRBV3-2) and TRBJ1-2; 10 nucleotides agree with TRBD1. Germline V gives CDR1 LGHDT, CDR2 YNNKEL (reference sequence). The CDR3 has 15 residues. With 5 bases clipped from V and 3 bases from J, the junction kept 6 bases outside the gene matches. Written as DNA, the CDR3 is TGTGCCAGCAGCTCGCCGACAGGGGGCTACTATGGCTACACCTTC. The encoded protein is CASSSPTGGYYGYTF.

This rearrangement joins TRBV4-1 to TRBJ1-3, with 7 bases identical to TRBD1. This CDR3 comprises 15 residues. Germline V gene data show CDR1 as MGHRA and CDR2 as YSYEKL. V gave up 4 bases and J gave up 1 base; unmatched junction bases: 4. This chain's CDR3 is CASSPGTASGNTIYF. The CDR3 DNA reads TGCGCCAGCAGCCCAGGGACAGCATCTGGAAACACCATATATTTT.

This clone has only one observation. The chain recombines TRBV19 with TRBJ1-2; D remains ambiguous. This CDR3 has 14 residues. Trimming left V 6 bases short and J 5 bases short, with 16 bases between. The V gene's germline CDR1 is LNHDA and CDR2 SQIVND (reference sequence). CDR3 protein: CASSQERQIYGYTF. CDR3 coding DNA: TGTGCCAGTAGCCAAGAGCGTCAAATATATGGCTACACCTTC.

This clone has only one observation. This chain uses TRBV18 with TRBJ1-1; 10 bases are shared with TRBD1. The CDR3 totals 15 residues. The V gene end was trimmed by 3 bases and the J gene end by 11 bases; junction bases not matched to a gene: 12. Looked up from germline, CDR1 is KGHSH and CDR2 is LQKENI. The CDR3 DNA is TGTGCCAGCTCACCGGGACAGGGGTACCCGATTGGGGCTTTCTTT. Translating gives CASSPGQGYPIGAFF.